A selection of T cell receptor beta chains follows, all from one sample in a study of blood T cell repertoires in COVID-19. The protocol was immunoSEQ multiplex PCR, while the TCRdb copy is restricted to in-frame clones and leaves out a portion. The table lists around 130,000 clones, roughly 83% of them singletons, with about 15% in the top ten. Sequenced input: peripheral blood. These TCRs come from a woman aged 45-65 years with acute or convalescent COVID-19. CDR3s include the opening cysteine and the closing phenylalanine or tryptophan. The D gene is left open where the match is weak. Where a row states a size, it is once, few, many or the class of an expanded clone; other rows omit it.

abundance	v_gene	d_gene	len	j_gene	CDR3nt	CDR3aa
-	TRBV5-6	-	18	TRBJ1-6	TGTGCCAGCAGCTTGGTGGGGGCCGCGAGCTCCTATAATTCACCCCTCCACTTT	CASSLVGAASSYNSPLHF
-	TRBV6-4	TRBD2	14	TRBJ2-1	TGTGCCAGCAGTGGCCAAGCGGGGGCTGGTGAGCAGTTCTTC	CASSGQAGAGEQFF
-	TRBV3-1/TRBV3-2	TRBD2	16	TRBJ2-1	TGTGCCAGCAGCCAAGGACTAGCGGGGGGAAACAATGAGCAGTTCTTC	CASSQGLAGGNNEQFF
-	TRBV2	TRBD2	17	TRBJ2-3	TGTGCCAGCAGTGAAGCGTCGGGACTAGCGGGGGTAGATACGCAGTATTTT	CASSEASGLAGVDTQYF
few	TRBV14	TRBD1	15	TRBJ1-6	TGTGCCAGCAGCCCCCGACAGGGAAATAATTCACCCCTCCACTTT	CASSPRQGNNSPLHF
-	TRBV12-5	-	17	TRBJ2-2	TGTGCTAGTGGTTTGCCGACCGGACACGAGAACACCGGGGAGCTGTTTTTT	CASGLPTGHENTGELFF
-	TRBV18	TRBD2	16	TRBJ2-2	TGTGCCAGCTCAACTAGCGGGGGGTCGAACACCGGGGAGCTGTTTTTT	CASSTSGGSNTGELFF
-	TRBV7-9	-	14	TRBJ2-3	TGTGCCAGCACCTACTCCCGGTCTGCAGATACGCAGTATTTT	CASTYSRSADTQYF
-	TRBV19	-	13	TRBJ1-1	TGTGCCAGTAGTATAGCTTGGAACACTGAAGCTTTCTTT	CASSIAWNTEAFF
-	TRBV19	TRBD1	14	TRBJ1-1	TGTGCCAGTAGTAAAGGGACAGGGGGACCTGAAGCTTTCTTT	CASSKGTGGPEAFF
-	TRBV10-3	TRBD1	12	TRBJ1-6	TGTGCCACGGGGCAGGGGGAATCACCCCTCCACTTT	CATGQGESPLHF
few	TRBV9	-	15	TRBJ2-3	TGTGCCAGCAGCGTTGGGCCTAGCCGCACAGATACGCAGTATTTT	CASSVGPSRTDTQYF
-	TRBV12-5	TRBD1	13	TRBJ1-5	TGTGCTAGTGGTTCACAGGGGTATCAGCCCCAGCATTTT	CASGSQGYQPQHF
-	TRBV18	-	14	TRBJ1-4	TGTGCCAGCTCACAGGGGCTCCCGAAGGAAAAACTGTTTTTT	CASSQGLPKEKLFF
-	TRBV6-5	-	13	TRBJ1-1	TGTGCCACCGCCGGTTCAGGGTCGACTGAAGCTTTCTTT	CATAGSGSTEAFF
-	TRBV30	-	13	TRBJ1-2	TGTGCCGGAGGGGGGGGCCTACCCTATGGCTACACCTTC	CAGGGGLPYGYTF
-	TRBV11-2	-	15	TRBJ2-2	TGTGCCAGCAGCTCCGGGGTGGGAAACACCGGGGAGCTGTTTTTT	CASSSGVGNTGELFF
-	TRBV7-7	-	15	TRBJ2-1	TGTGCCAGCAGCCCCGACACGAGCTCCTACAATGAGCAGTTCTTC	CASSPDTSSYNEQFF
-	TRBV3-1/TRBV3-2	TRBD1	16	TRBJ1-6	TGTGCCAGCAGCCAACCGAACAGGGGGCCGGATTCACCCCTCCACTTT	CASSQPNRGPDSPLHF
-	TRBV5-1	TRBD2	14	TRBJ2-3	TGCGCCAGCAAGGGACTAGCGGATACAGATACGCAGTATTTT	CASKGLADTDTQYF
-	TRBV11-3	-	14	TRBJ2-3	TGTGCCAGCAGCCCAGAAGGGGCCACAGATACGCAGTATTTT	CASSPEGATDTQYF
-	TRBV7-6	TRBD1	15	TRBJ1-5	TGTGCCAGCAGCCAGGGACAGGGGGGAGTTCAGCCCCAGCATTTT	CASSQGQGGVQPQHF
-	TRBV19	-	15	TRBJ1-3	TGTGCCAGTAGTGCCACGGTTAGCTCTGGAAACACCATATATTTT	CASSATVSSGNTIYF
once	TRBV29-1	-	14	TRBJ1-2	TGCAGCGTTGTTGGTGGGCCCAATAACTATGGCTACACCTTC	CSVVGGPNNYGYTF
-	TRBV29-1	-	12	TRBJ1-5	TGCAGCGTTACTGACAGTAATCAGCCCCAGCATTTT	CSVTDSNQPQHF
-	TRBV19	-	13	TRBJ1-2	TGTGCCAGTAGTATCGGCAGGAACTATGGCTACACCTTC	CASSIGRNYGYTF
-	TRBV28	-	21	TRBJ2-3	TGTGCCAGCAGTTTACGTGTTATTGGGACATATTTAGGGGCAGTCGCAGATACGCAGTATTTT	CASSLRVIGTYLGAVADTQYF
-	TRBV19	-	14	TRBJ1-1	TGTGCCAGTACCGCGTTGGGAGGAGGCACTGAAGCTTTCTTT	CASTALGGGTEAFF
-	TRBV7-8	-	11	TRBJ2-7	TGTGCCAGCAGCCAACTCTACGAGCAGTACTTC	CASSQLYEQYF
-	TRBV7-9	TRBD2	16	TRBJ2-2	TGTGCCAGCAGCGCCATTCGCGGGGGGGCCACCGGGGAGCTGTTTTTT	CASSAIRGGATGELFF
few	TRBV29-1	-	13	TRBJ1-1	TGCAGCGTTGAGCGCAGGAAATACACTGAAGCTTTCTTT	CSVERRKYTEAFF
-	TRBV14	-	17	TRBJ2-1	TGTGCCAGCAGTTTGCGGGGAGTTGTGAAATCCTACAATGAGCAGTTCTTC	CASSLRGVVKSYNEQFF
-	TRBV4-1	-	15	TRBJ1-1	TGCGCCAGCAGCCAGGCCCCTCAAGCGGGCACTGAAGCTTTCTTT	CASSQAPQAGTEAFF
-	TRBV9	TRBD1	15	TRBJ2-3	TGTGCCAGCAGCGTATGGGACAGGGGCACAGATACGCAGTATTTT	CASSVWDRGTDTQYF
-	TRBV29-1	-	15	TRBJ2-2	TGCAGCGTTAGGCAGGGCGTCGGGGAGGCCGGGGAGCTGTTTTTT	CSVRQGVGEAGELFF
few	TRBV9	TRBD1	14	TRBJ1-6	TGTGCCAGCAGCACCCGGACAGGGAATTCACCCCTCCACTTT	CASSTRTGNSPLHF
few	TRBV7-7	-	15	TRBJ1-3	TGTGCCAGCAGCTCCGACAATCACTCTGGAAACACCATATATTTT	CASSSDNHSGNTIYF
-	TRBV11-2	-	13	TRBJ1-6	TGTGCCAGCACCGGGGGAAATAATTCACCCCTCCACTTT	CASTGGNNSPLHF
-	TRBV18	TRBD2	16	TRBJ2-7	TGTGCCAGCTCACCGGGTAGCGGGGGGGCCTACCACGAGCAGTACTTC	CASSPGSGGAYHEQYF
-	TRBV5-1	-	15	TRBJ2-7	TGCGCCAGCAGCTACACAGGGACAAGTATCTACGAGCAGTACTTC	CASSYTGTSIYEQYF
few	TRBV4-1	-	18	TRBJ1-6	TGCGCCAGCAGCCAAGAAGGAGGAGGAGGGACCTATAATTCACCCCTCCACTTT	CASSQEGGGGTYNSPLHF
few	TRBV23-1	TRBD1	15	TRBJ2-7	TGCGCGTTTTACCCCCAGACAGGGGAGCACTACGAGCAGTACTTC	CAFYPQTGEHYEQYF
-	TRBV11-2	-	13	TRBJ1-2	TGTGCCAGCAGTTTGGCGGGGGCAAAGGGCTACACCTTC	CASSLAGAKGYTF
-	TRBV27	TRBD1	20	TRBJ1-2	TGTGCCAGCAGGAATCTAAATCTAGGACAGGTAAGGTTACCTAACTATGGCTACACCTTC	CASRNLNLGQVRLPNYGYTF
once	TRBV4-1	-	16	TRBJ2-2	TGCGCCAGCAGCCATGTTGCGGGCCAGAGAGTCGGGGAGCTGTTTTTT	CASSHVAGQRVGELFF
few	TRBV30	TRBD1	20	TRBJ1-2	TGTGCCTGGAGTTGGCCTGGGACAGGGGTGGTACTGGGGGATAACTATGGCTACACCTTC	CAWSWPGTGVVLGDNYGYTF
few	TRBV5-6	TRBD1	15	TRBJ2-7	TGTGCCAGCAGCTTTGGGGACAGGGAAGTGCACGAGCAGTACTTC	CASSFGDREVHEQYF